This T cell receptor beta chain originates from a study of blood T cell repertoires in COVID-19. About the research overall: The study drew acute and convalescent COVID-19 samples from the United States, Italy and Spain.

Germline values: CDR1 LGHNA, CDR2 YNFKEQ. After removal of 4 bases from V and 5 bases from J, the junction contained 7 bases not matched to a gene. The CDR3 runs 15 residues. TCRdb's table, derived via immunoSEQ multiplex PCR, lists solely in-frame clones and lacks some. This table holds 300,000 or so clones, 65% to 85% found once. The sequenced sample consisted of peripheral blood. The receptor comes from a woman between 45 and 60 years old with acute or convalescent COVID-19. The chain links TRBV4-2 to TRBJ2-3, with 9 positions matching TRBD2. Here the CDR3 reads CASSRGSGSGDTQYF. The CDR3 DNA reads as TGTGCCAGCAGCCGGGGTAGCGGGAGTGGAGATACGCAGTATTTT.